The 24 T cell receptor beta chains given below trace back to one sample, sequenced in a study of cytomegalovirus exposure and HLA in healthy donors. The primer mix had 60 Vbeta and 13 Jbeta primers. Profiled with immunoSEQ multiplex PCR; TCRdb holds only in-frame clones, not every one. The repertoire holds some 120,000 clones, 60% to 85% seen once, with 0.95% to 1.1% in the top ten. The sequenced sample consisted of PBMCs. The receptors here all came from a human donor in good health.

The genes are TRBV6-5 and TRBJ2-3, with TRBD1 as a possible D gene (5 bases). The CDR3 loop spans 14 amino acids. CDR1 and CDR2 (germline): MNHEY, SVGAGI. V dropped 2 bases and J dropped 2 bases, with 8 bases sitting between them. For the CDR3, the DNA is TGTGCCAGCAGTTACCAGGGCTACACAGATACGCAGTATTTT. Protein: CASSYQGYTDTQYF.

The chain is built from TRBV27 and TRBJ1-1, with 9 bases fitting TRBD1. This CDR3 comprises 17 residues. The trim removed 5 bases at V and 2 bases at J, leaving 12 bases unmatched. CDR1 is MNHEY, CDR2 SMNVEV, per germline (reference sequence). The CDR3 region is CASSLTGTGTPNTEAFF. CDR3 nucleotide sequence: TGTGCCAGCAGTCTTACCGGGACAGGGACACCTAACACTGAAGCTTTCTTT.

The chain links TRBV6-6 to TRBJ2-5, with a possible D match to TRBD1 (6 bases). Near its end, the DNA agrees better with TRBJ2-7, so the J call may be wrong. Per the germline V gene, CDR1 is MNHNY and CDR2 is SVGAGI (reference sequence). This CDR3 contains 14 residues. The DNA for the CDR3 is TGTGCCAGCAGTTACACTAGAACAGGGTACGAGCAGTACTTC. It translates to CASSYTRTGYEQYF.

The chain has TRBV7-8 and TRBJ1-1, with a weak D call TRBD1 (5 bases). Germline CDR1 and CDR2: SGHVS and FQNEAQ. The CDR3 covers 14 residues. With 3 bases removed from V and 7 bases from J, the gap between germline ends came to 15 bases. The DNA for the CDR3 is TGTGCCAGCAGCTTCAGAGACAGTACGGTTGAAGCTTTCTTT. It yields the protein CASSFRDSTVEAFF.

The chain uses TRBV7-9 and TRBJ1-2; maybe TRBD1 (5 bases). Germline V CDR1 and CDR2: SEHNR, FQNEAQ (reference sequence). This CDR3 contains 12 residues. The ends were cut back, 5 bases at V and 6 bases at J, with 10 bases in the middle. CDR3 in DNA: TGTGCCAGCAGCGCGACAGAGGATGGCTACACCTTC. This codes for CASSATEDGYTF.

The chain recombines TRBV15 with TRBJ1-4; no firm D call. V gave up 0 bases and J gave up 4 bases, with 9 bases separating them. Germline V lookup: CDR1 LNHNV, CDR2 YYDKDF (reference sequence). CDR3 length: 15 amino acids. The CDR3: CATSRETGGNEKLFF. For the CDR3, the DNA is TGTGCCACCAGCAGAGAAACCGGAGGTAATGAAAAACTGTTTTTT.

In this sample, this clone turned up a few times. DNA of the CDR3: TGTGCCAGCTCCTCGGGACTAGCGGGGACAGAGACCCAGTACTTC. It encodes CASSSGLAGTETQYF. This chain links TRBV18 with TRBJ2-5; 13 bases fit TRBD2. Germline V gene lookup returns CDR1 KGHSH and CDR2 LQKENI. The CDR3 covers 15 residues. V shed 6 bases and J 4 bases; nucleotides not matched to a gene: 5.

The chain uses TRBV28 and TRBJ1-6; D not resolved. The CDR3 is 14 residues long. Germline CDR1 is MDHEN and CDR2 is SYDVKM. V lost 4 bases to trimming and J lost 0 bases, with 4 bases between them. CDR3 in DNA: TGTGCCAGCAGTTCTTTCTCCTATAATTCACCCCTCCACTTT. Its translation: CASSSFSYNSPLHF.

The V and J genes are TRBV6-6 and TRBJ2-7; the match to TRBD1 covers 8 bases. With 5 bases clipped from V and 4 bases from J, the junction kept 7 bases outside the gene matches. The germline V gene has CDR1 MNHNY and CDR2 SVGAGI (reference sequence). CDR3 length equals 14 residues. CDR3 region: CASSPKGTGYEQYF. CDR3 DNA sequence: TGTGCCAGCAGTCCGAAGGGGACAGGTTACGAGCAGTACTTC.

This clone has more than one count but fewer than ten. The J gene is TRBJ1-4, the V gene TRBV10-3; no definite D call. The CDR3 totals 16 residues. Trimming stripped 3 bases from V and 8 bases from J, with 19 bases between. Per the germline V gene, CDR1 is ENHRY and CDR2 is SYGVKD. CDR3 coding DNA: TGTGCCATCAGTGACTCGCCCAAGGAGGGAGGCGAAAAACTGTTTTTT. Translation: CAISDSPKEGGEKLFF.

The chain uses TRBV28 and TRBJ1-4; perhaps TRBD1 as D (5 bases). V lost 2 bases and J lost 4, with 11 bases in between. The CDR3 length is 15 residues. CDR1 and CDR2 (germline): MDHEN, SYDVKM. The DNA for the CDR3 is TGTGCCAGCAGTTTAGGGGGGGATTATAATGAAAAACTGTTTTTT. Amino acid sequence: CASSLGGDYNEKLFF.

This clone has just a few counts. CDR3 sequence (DNA): TGTGCCAGCAGCTTAATTGGCGGGCCCCCCTACGAGCAGTACTTC. This gives the protein CASSLIGGPPYEQYF. The chain recombines TRBV5-6 with TRBJ2-7; weak D call: TRBD2 (5 bases). V was pared by 2 bases and J by 2 bases, with 14 bases between. This CDR3 has 15 amino acids. Germline CDR1 SGHDT, CDR2 YYEEEE.

The CDR3 DNA reads as TGTGCCAGCATCAAGAACGGACAGGGGGGCTACACCTTC. Protein: CASIKNGQGGYTF. The rearrangement joins TRBV28 to TRBJ1-2, with 9 bases that match TRBD1. This CDR3 is built from 13 residues. V dropped 7 bases and J dropped 8; count of bases not matched to a gene: 8. Germline V gene sequence: CDR1 MDHEN, CDR2 SYDVKM.

This clone was seen a single time. The chain employs TRBV27 and TRBJ2-7, with TRBD2 matching 8 bases. V was pared by 5 bases and J by 1 base, with 7 bases of the junction left unmatched. This CDR3 region has 15 residues. Germline V gene sequence: CDR1 MNHEY, CDR2 SMNVEV (reference sequence). The CDR3 region has the DNA TGTGCCAGCAGTCCGTCTAGCGGGCCTTCCTACGAGCAGTACTTC. As protein: CASSPSSGPSYEQYF.

The chain uses TRBV5-1 and TRBJ2-1; 8 bases match TRBD2. CDR1 is SGHRS, CDR2 YFSETQ, per germline. J lost 0 bases, V lost 2 bases, and 1 base had no gene match. This CDR3 region has 15 residues. The CDR3 DNA reads as TGCGCCAGCAGCTTTAGCGGGGACTCCTACAATGAGCAGTTCTTC. Translation gives CASSFSGDSYNEQFF. The full variable domain, rest sourced from reference TRBV5-1 and TRBJ2-1, is KAGVTQTPRYLIKTRGQQVTLSCSPISGHRSVSWYQQTPGQGLQFLFEYFSETQRNKGNFPGRFSGRQFSNSRSEMNVSTLELGDSALYLCASSFSGDSYNEQFFGPGTRLTVL.

As for this clone: The identical CDR3 is also encoded by other nucleotide sequences in the sample. The chain is built from TRBV5-1 and TRBJ1-2, with TRBD1 identical over 9 bases. CDR1 SGHRS and CDR2 YFSETQ come from the germline V gene. With 4 bases clipped from V and 8 bases from J, the junction kept 6 bases outside the gene matches. The CDR3 contains 13 residues. The CDR3 protein is CASSPGTGYGYTF. CDR3 DNA sequence: TGCGCCAGCAGCCCCGGGACAGGGTACGGCTACACCTTC.

Only a few counts were recorded for this clone. This rearrangement joins TRBV7-2 to TRBJ1-1; no reliable D call. The germline V gene encodes CDR1 SGHTA and CDR2 FQGNSA. The V end was cut by 8 bases, the J end by 4 bases, with 11 bases between. This CDR3 comprises 12 residues. The CDR3 DNA follows: TGTGCCAGCCGAGGTCGGCTCACTGAAGCTTTCTTT. This gives the protein CASRGRLTEAFF.

The J gene is TRBJ2-2, the V gene TRBV2, with D possibly TRBD2 on 6 matching bases. This CDR3 is 15 amino acids long. Trimming shortened V by 7 bases and J by 1 base, and 13 bases separated the two germline ends. The germline V gene encodes CDR1 SNHLY and CDR2 FYNNEI. The CDR3 nucleotides are TGTGCCAGCAAGTCGCGGAGGGGGAACACCGGGGAGCTGTTTTTT. Translated: CASKSRRGNTGELFF.

The chain employs TRBV19 and TRBJ2-2; a weak D match, TRBD1 (6 bases). The CDR3 length is 15 residues. V lost 3 bases to trimming and J lost 3 bases, with 11 bases between them. Germline CDR1 is LNHDA and CDR2 is SQIVND (reference sequence). The DNA for the CDR3 is TGTGCCAGTAGTATGGTACAGGGACACACCGGGGAGCTGTTTTTT. It codes for CASSMVQGHTGELFF.

As for this clone: Other DNA sequences in the same sample also yield this CDR3. The J gene is TRBJ2-1, the V gene TRBV5-5, with TRBD1 as a possible D gene (6 bases). The CDR3 totals 13 residues. Germline lookup yields CDR1 SGHKS and CDR2 YYEKEE (reference sequence). Deletions cut 3 bases from V and 5 bases from J, with 9 bases between. The CDR3 reads CASSSPGDNEQFF. For the CDR3, the DNA is TGTGCCAGCAGCTCACCAGGGGACAATGAGCAGTTCTTC.

The chain carries TRBV10-3 and TRBJ2-7; TRBD2 is a possible D gene (5 bases). Germline-derived CDR1 and CDR2 are ENHRY and SYGVKD. V lost 6 bases and J lost 8, with 20 bases in between. CDR3 length equals 14 residues. The CDR3 coding sequence is TGTGCCATCAGCCTAGGTCCTTGGAGCGGTCAGCAGTACTTC. Translation gives CAISLGPWSGQQYF.

Concerning this clone itself: This likely came from a read error, as a far larger clone is one base away. Additional DNA sequences in this sample encode the identical CDR3. V gene TRBV5-1 combines with J gene TRBJ2-2, with D uncertain. CDR3 length: 15 amino acids. Germline-derived CDR1 and CDR2 are SGHRS and YFSETQ. CDR3 sequence (DNA): TGCGCCATCAGCCGACAACCGAAGAACACCGGGGAGCTGTTTTTT. It is translated as CAISRQPKNTGELFF.

The rearrangement uses TRBV5-6 and TRBJ2-5; the D is unclear. The last part of the DNA fits TRBJ2-7 better; the J call may be wrong. Germline V CDR1 and CDR2: SGHDT, YYEEEE. The CDR3 loop spans 14 amino acids. CDR3 bases: TGTGCCAGCAGCCCCCCTAGTCCGCCCTACGAGCAGTACTTC. Translated: CASSPPSPPYEQYF.

The V gene is TRBV7-9, the J gene TRBJ2-7; 9 nucleotides line up with TRBD2. Germline V lookup: CDR1 SEHNR, CDR2 FQNEAQ (reference sequence). The CDR3 is 15 amino acids. V lost 5 bases, J lost 4 bases, and 9 bases stayed unmatched. The CDR3 loop reads CASSKGASGTYEQYF. In nucleotides, the CDR3 is TGTGCCAGCAGCAAGGGGGCTAGCGGGACTTACGAGCAGTACTTC. Filled out from reference TRBV7-9 and TRBJ2-7, the complete variable domain reads DTGVSQNPRHKITKRGQNVTFRCDPISEHNRLYWYRQTLGQGPEFLTYFQNEAQLEKSRLLSDRFSAERPKGSFSTLEIQRTEQGDSAMYLCASSKGASGTYEQYFGPGTRLTVT.